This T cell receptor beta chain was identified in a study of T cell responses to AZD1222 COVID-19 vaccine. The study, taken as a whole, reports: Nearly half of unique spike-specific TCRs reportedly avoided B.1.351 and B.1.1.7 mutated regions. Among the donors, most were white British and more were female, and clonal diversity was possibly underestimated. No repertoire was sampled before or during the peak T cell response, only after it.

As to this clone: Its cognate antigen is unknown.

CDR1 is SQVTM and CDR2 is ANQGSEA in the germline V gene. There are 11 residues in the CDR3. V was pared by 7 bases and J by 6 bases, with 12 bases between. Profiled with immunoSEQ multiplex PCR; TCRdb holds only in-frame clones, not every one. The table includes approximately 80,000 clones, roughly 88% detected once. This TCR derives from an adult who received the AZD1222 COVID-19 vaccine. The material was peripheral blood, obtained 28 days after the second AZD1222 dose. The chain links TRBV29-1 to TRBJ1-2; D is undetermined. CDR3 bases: TGCAGCGCGGAGCGGCCCAATGGCTACACCTTC. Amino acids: CSAERPNGYTF. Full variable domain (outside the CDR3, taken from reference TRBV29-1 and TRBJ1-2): SAVISQKPSRDICQRGTSLTIQCQVDSQVTMMFWYRQQPGQSLTLIATANQGSEATYESGFVIDKFPISRPNLTFSTLTVSNMSPEDSSIYLCSAERPNGYTFGSGTRLTVV.